The clone carrying this T cell receptor beta chain was observed a few times. Sequenced by immunoSEQ multiplex PCR; TCRdb stores in-frame clones only, minus some. This table holds approximately 80,000 clones, 65% to 90% found once. Germline V CDR1 and CDR2: LNHNV, YYDKDF (reference sequence). The CDR3 length is 15 residues. V dropped 1 base and J dropped 5 bases, with 15 bases sitting between them. The entry originates in a study of blood T cell repertoires in COVID-19. Study overall: COVID-19 samples, acute and convalescent, were from the United States, Italy and Spain. T cells, B-cell-depleted T cells, or PBMCs supplied cDNA or gDNA.

Seattle participants joined during active infection and were tracked over time. The rearrangement links TRBV15 to TRBJ2-7, with D possibly TRBD2 on 6 matching bases. Sequencing used peripheral blood. The sequence was collected from a man aged 50 or older with COVID-19, enrolled during active disease. The CDR3 nucleotides are TGTGCCACCAGCAGAGCTAGCGCCACAGTTAACGAGCAGTACTTC. Translated: CATSRASATVNEQYF.